Listed here is a single TCR beta chain. Its antigen is not identified. This CDR3 has 16 residues. Germline V gene data show CDR1 as SGHTA and CDR2 as FQGNSA. This entry belongs to a study of blood T cells in healthy people across ages. Study-level findings and limits: Across the age range, TCR beta diversity per million T cells fell in a roughly linear way.

It was with a sample-barcoded 5' primer and a J-beta primer mix that a second PCR of about 6 to 12 cycles was run. Each cDNA molecule was tagged by a template-switch adaptor that had 12 random nucleotides. Any given sample supplied a minimum of 3 million CDR3-containing paired-end reads. In TCRdb, the 5' RACE reads were re-called with MiXCR into one record per CDR3 protein. The table has hundreds of thousands of distinct CDR3 sequences, roughly 58% seen once. The receptor was derived from a man aged 60 to 75 in good health. The chain has TRBV7-2 and TRBJ2-1; 13 bases map to TRBD2. The DNA end is more similar to TRBJ2-7, so the J call may be wrong. Input material: blood. CDR3 loop: CASSPGLAGIYNEQYF. The CDR3 DNA sequence: TGTGCCAGCAGCCCGGGACTAGCGGGGATCTACAATGAGCAGTACTTC.